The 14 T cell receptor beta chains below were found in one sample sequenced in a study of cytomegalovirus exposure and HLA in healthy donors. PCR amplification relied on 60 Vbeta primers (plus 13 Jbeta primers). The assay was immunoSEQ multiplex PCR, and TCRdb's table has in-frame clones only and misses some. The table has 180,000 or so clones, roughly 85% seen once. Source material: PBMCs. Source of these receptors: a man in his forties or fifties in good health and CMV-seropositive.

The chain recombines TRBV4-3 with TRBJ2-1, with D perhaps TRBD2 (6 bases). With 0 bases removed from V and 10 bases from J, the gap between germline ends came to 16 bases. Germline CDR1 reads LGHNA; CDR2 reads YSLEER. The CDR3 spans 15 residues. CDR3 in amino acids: CASSQDLGGVREQFF. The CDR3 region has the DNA TGCGCCAGCAGCCAAGATCTGGGCGGGGTTAGGGAGCAGTTCTTC.

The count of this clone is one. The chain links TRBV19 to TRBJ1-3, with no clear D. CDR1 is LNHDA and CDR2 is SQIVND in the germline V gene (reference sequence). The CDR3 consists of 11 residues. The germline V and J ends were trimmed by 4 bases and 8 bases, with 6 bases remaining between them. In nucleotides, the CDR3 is TGTGCCAGTAGTACGAGGGACACCATATATTTT. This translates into CASSTRDTIYF. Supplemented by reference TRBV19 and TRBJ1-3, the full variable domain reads DGGITQSPKYLFRKEGQNVTLSCEQNLNHDAMYWYRQDPGQGLRLIYYSQIVNDFQKGDIAEGYSVSREKKESFPLTVTSAQKNPTAFYLCASSTRDTIYFGEGSWLTVV.

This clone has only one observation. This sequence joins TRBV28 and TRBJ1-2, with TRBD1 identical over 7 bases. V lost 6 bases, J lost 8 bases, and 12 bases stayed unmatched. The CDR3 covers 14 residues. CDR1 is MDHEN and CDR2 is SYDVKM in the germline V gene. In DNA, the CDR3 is TGTGCCAGCAGACTACCTGACAGGGCGGGGGGCTACACCTTC. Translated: CASRLPDRAGGYTF.

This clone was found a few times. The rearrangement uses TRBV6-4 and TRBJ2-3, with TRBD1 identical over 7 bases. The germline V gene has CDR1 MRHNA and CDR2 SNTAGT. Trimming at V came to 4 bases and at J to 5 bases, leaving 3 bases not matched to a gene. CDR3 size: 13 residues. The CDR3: CASSARQGDTQYF. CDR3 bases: TGTGCCAGCAGTGCACGACAGGGAGATACGCAGTATTTT.

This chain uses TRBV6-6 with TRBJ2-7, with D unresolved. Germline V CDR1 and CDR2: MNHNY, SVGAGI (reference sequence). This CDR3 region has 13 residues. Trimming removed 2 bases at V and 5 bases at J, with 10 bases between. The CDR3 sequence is CASSYATSHEQYV. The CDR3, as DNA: TGTGCCAGCAGTTACGCGACAAGCCACGAGCAGTACGTC.

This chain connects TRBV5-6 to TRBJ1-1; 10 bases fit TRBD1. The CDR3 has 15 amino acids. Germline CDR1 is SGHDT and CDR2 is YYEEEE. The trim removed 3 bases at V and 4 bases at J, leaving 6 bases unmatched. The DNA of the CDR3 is TGTGCCAGCAGCTGGAGACAGGGGGCCGGCACTGAAGCTTTCTTT. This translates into CASSWRQGAGTEAFF.

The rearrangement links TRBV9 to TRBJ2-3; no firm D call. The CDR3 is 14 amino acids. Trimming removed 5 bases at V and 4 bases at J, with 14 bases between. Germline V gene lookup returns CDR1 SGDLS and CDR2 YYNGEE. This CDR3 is CASRAPSIPDTQYF. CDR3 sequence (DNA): TGTGCCAGCAGGGCCCCTAGTATTCCAGATACGCAGTATTTT.

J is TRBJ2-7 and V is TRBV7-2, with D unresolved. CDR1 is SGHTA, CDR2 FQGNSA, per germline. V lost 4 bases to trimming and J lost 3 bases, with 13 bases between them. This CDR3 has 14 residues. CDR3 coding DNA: TGTGCCAGCAGCTCTAAACTCTTCGGCTACGAGCAGTACTTC. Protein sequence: CASSSKLFGYEQYF.

DNA of the CDR3: TGTGCCAGCAGCCCTTTACAGGGGGCTAAGGAGACCCAGTACTTC. Amino acids: CASSPLQGAKETQYF. The J gene is TRBJ2-5, the V gene TRBV5-6, with 9 bases aligning to TRBD1. The CDR3 extends over 15 amino acids. Looked up from germline, CDR1 is SGHDT and CDR2 is YYEEEE. J gave up 5 bases and V 4 bases, and 9 bases lay outside the gene matches.

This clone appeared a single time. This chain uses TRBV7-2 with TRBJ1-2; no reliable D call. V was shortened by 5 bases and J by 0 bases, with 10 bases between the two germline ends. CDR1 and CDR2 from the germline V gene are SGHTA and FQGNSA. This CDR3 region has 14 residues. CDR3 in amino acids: CASSPMLANYGYTF. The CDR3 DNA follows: TGTGCCAGCAGCCCTATGTTAGCTAACTATGGCTACACCTTC.

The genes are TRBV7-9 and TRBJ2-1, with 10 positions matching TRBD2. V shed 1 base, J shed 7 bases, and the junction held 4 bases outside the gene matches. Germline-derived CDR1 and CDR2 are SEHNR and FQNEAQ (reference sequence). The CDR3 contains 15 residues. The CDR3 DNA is TGTGCCAGCAGCTTAGACGAGCGGGAGGGGAATGAGCAGTTCTTC. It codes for CASSLDEREGNEQFF.

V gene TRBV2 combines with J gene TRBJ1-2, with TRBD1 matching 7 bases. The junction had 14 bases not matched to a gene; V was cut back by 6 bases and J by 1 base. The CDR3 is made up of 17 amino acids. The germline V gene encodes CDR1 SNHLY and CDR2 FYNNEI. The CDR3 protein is CASRSTSRGLGNYGYTF. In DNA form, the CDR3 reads TGTGCCAGCAGGTCGACATCTAGGGGGCTCGGTAACTATGGCTACACCTTC.

The CDR3 DNA sequence: TGTGCCAGTAGCCCGGGACTGGGGAACACTGAAGCTTTCTTT. This gives the protein CASSPGLGNTEAFF. The rearrangement links TRBV19 to TRBJ1-1, with D possibly being TRBD1 (5 bases). The germline gives CDR1 LNHDA, CDR2 SQIVND (reference sequence). There are 14 residues in the CDR3. Trimming removed 6 bases from V and 1 base from J, with 12 bases in between.

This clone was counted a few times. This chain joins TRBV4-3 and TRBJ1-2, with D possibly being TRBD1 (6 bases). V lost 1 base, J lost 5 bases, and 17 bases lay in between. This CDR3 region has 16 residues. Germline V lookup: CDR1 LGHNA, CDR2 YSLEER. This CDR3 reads CASSQALGQGIYGYTF. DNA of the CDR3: TGCGCCAGCAGCCAAGCGCTGGGACAAGGGATTTATGGCTACACCTTC.